This T cell receptor (beta chain) was identified in a study of blood T cell repertoires in COVID-19. Overall study context: Samples came from the United States, Italy and Spain, spanning acute and convalescent COVID-19. PBMCs, B-cell-depleted T cells, or T cells provided the cDNA or gDNA that made up the material.

The V gene's germline CDR1 is MNHEY and CDR2 SMNVEV (reference sequence). With V trimmed by 2 bases and J by 4 bases, 5 bases remained unmatched. The CDR3 contains 14 residues. In the original workflow: Amplification with reference gene primers provided the estimates of nucleated cell counts. Clones were read by immunoSEQ multiplex PCR, and TCRdb kept only the in-frame ones, dropping some. V, J and clone size were drawn from that table, and D and trimming were deduced from the DNA. Among 45,000 to 65,000 clones listed, approximately 88% were seen once. The V call is TRBV27, the J call TRBJ2-7; 7 bases line up with TRBD2. Sequenced material: peripheral blood. This receptor was taken from a human donor in a cohort sampled during active COVID-19. The CDR3 bases are TGTGCCAGCAGTTTAGGGGCGGGGGTGTACGAGCAGTACTTC. It translates to CASSLGAGVYEQYF.